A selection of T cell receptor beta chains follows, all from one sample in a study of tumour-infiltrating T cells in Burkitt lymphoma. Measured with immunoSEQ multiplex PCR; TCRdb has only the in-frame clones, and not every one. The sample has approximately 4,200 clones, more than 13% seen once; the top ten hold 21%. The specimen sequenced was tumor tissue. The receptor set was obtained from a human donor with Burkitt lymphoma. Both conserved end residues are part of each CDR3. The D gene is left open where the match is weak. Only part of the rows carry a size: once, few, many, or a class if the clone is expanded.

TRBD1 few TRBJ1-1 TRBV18 CASSPRQGGTEAFF TGTGCCAGCTCACCTCGACAGGGGGGGACTGAAGCTTTCTTT
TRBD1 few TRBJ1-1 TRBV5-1 CASSRTGGFLNTEAFF TGCGCCAGCAGCCGGACAGGGGGTTTCTTGAACACTGAAGCTTTCTTT
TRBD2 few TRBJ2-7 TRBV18 CASSPAGLDRVEQYF TGTGCCAGCTCACCAGCGGGACTAGATCGTGTCGAGCAGTACTTC
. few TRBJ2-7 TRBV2 CASKDTLGYEQYF TGTGCCAGCAAGGACACCCTGGGATACGAGCAGTACTTC
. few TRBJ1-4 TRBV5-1 CASSLIGGGATNEKLFF TGCGCCAGTAGCCTCATTGGGGGGGGAGCAACTAATGAAAAACTGTTTTTT
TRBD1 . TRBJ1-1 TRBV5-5 CASSRQGYTEAFF TGTGCCAGCAGCCGACAGGGGTACACTGAAGCTTTCTTT
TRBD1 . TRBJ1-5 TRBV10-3 CAIRDRGVEPQHF TGTGCCATCAGAGACAGGGGAGTGGAGCCCCAGCATTTT
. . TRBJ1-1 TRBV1 CTSSQVMGLVNTEAFF TGCACCAGCAGCCAAGTCATGGGGTTGGTGAACACTGAAGCTTTCTTT
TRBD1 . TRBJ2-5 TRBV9 CASSVGMTLRDRVTVTQYQETQYF TGTGCCAGCAGCGTAGGGATGACGTTAAGGGACAGGGTTACAGTCACTCAGTACCAAGAGACCCAGTACTTC
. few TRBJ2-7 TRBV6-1 CASSEYVSYEQYF TGTGCCAGCAGTGAATATGTTTCGTACGAGCAGTACTTC
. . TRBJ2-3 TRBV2 CASSEEGRADTQYF TGTGCCAGCAGTGAAGAGGGGCGCGCAGATACGCAGTATTTT
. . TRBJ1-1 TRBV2 CARSSAVGAVNTEAFF TGTGCCAGGTCCTCAGCCGTGGGGGCGGTGAACACTGAAGCTTTCTTT
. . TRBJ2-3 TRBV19 CASSASNHGTQYF TGTGCCAGTAGTGCGAGCAACCACGGTACGCAGTATTTT
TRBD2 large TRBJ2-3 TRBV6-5 CASSYGSGNTDTQYF TGTGCCAGCAGTTACGGTAGCGGGAACACAGATACGCAGTATTTT
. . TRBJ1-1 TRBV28 CASSFYVQNTEAFF TGTGCCAGCAGTTTCTACGTCCAGAACACTGAAGCTTTCTTT
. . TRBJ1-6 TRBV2 CAITGGYNSPLHF TGTGCAATCACCGGGGGGTATAATTCACCCCTCCACTTT
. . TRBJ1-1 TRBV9 CASSAYGGNTEAFF TGTGCCAGCAGCGCATACGGGGGGAACACTGAAGCTTTCTTT
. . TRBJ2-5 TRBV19 CASRSNMIGQRQETQYF TGTGCCAGTAGAAGTAATATGATAGGACAGAGACAAGAGACCCAGTACTTC
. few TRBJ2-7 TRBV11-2 CASSFRRQAGSGYEQYF TGTGCCAGCAGCTTTCGAAGGCAGGCAGGAAGCGGCTACGAGCAGTACTTC
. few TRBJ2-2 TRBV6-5 CASTLGGAYTGELFF TGTGCCAGCACCCTGGGGGGGGCCTACACCGGGGAGCTGTTTTTT
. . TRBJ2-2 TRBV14 CASSQDWIGQRRTGELFF TGTGCCAGCAGCCAAGATTGGATAGGCCAAAGACGCACCGGGGAGCTGTTTTTT
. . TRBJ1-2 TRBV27 CASSASGGRYGYTF TGTGCCAGCAGTGCCTCGGGGGGCCGGTATGGCTACACCTTC
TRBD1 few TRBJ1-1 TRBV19 CASSIDWTGDTEAFF TGTGCCAGTAGTATAGATTGGACAGGGGACACTGAAGCTTTCTTT
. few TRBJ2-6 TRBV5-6 CASSLVGRSGANVLTF TGTGCCAGCAGCTTGGTCGGAAGGTCTGGGGCCAACGTCCTGACTTTC
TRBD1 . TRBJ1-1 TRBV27 CASSSGQVRTEAFF TGTGCCAGCAGTTCCGGACAGGTGAGGACTGAAGCTTTCTTT
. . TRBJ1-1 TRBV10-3 CAISAGEPADTEAFF TGTGCCATCAGCGCCGGCGAACCGGCGGACACTGAAGCTTTCTTT
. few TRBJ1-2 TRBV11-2 CASSSGLLTF TGTGCCAGCAGCTCCGGCCTCCTCACCTTC
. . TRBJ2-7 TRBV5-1 CASSLSPTGSSYEQYF TGCGCCAGCAGCTTGTCCCCGACAGGATCCTCCTACGAGCAGTACTTC
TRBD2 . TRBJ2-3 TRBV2 CASTLAGGTDTQYF TGTGCCAGCACGCTAGCGGGGGGAACAGATACGCAGTATTTT
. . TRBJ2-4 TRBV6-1 CASSESTAAKNIQYF TGTGCCAGCAGTGAATCGACAGCAGCCAAAAACATTCAGTACTTC
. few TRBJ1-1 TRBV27 CASSSRQEAFF TGTGCCAGCAGTAGCCGCCAGGAAGCTTTCTTT
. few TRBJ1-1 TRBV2 CASSVSLGKNTEAFF TGTGCCAGCAGTGTTTCCCTTGGGAAGAACACTGAAGCTTTCTTT
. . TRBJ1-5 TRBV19 CASSMIRLVSNQPQHF TGTGCCAGTAGTATGATCCGACTGGTTAGCAATCAGCCCCAGCATTTT
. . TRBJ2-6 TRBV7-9 CASSPRAADSLSGANVLTF TGTGCCAGCAGCCCCCGGGCAGCAGATAGTCTCTCTGGGGCCAACGTCCTGACTTTC
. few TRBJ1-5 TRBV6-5 CASSYGLDQPQHF TGTGCCAGCAGTTACGGTTTGGATCAGCCCCAGCATTTT
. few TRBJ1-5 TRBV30 CAWSVRVGVDSNNQPQHF TGTGCCTGGAGTGTAAGGGTGGGGGTTGACAGTAACAATCAGCCCCAGCATTTT
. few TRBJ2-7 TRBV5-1 CASSWVGQSYEQYF TGCGCCAGCAGCTGGGTCGGACAGTCCTACGAGCAGTACTTC
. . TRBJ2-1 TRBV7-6 CASSARDTQFYNEQFF TGTGCCAGCAGCGCCAGGGACACCCAGTTCTACAATGAGCAGTTCTTC
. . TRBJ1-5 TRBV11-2 CASSPGGDQPQHF TGTGCCAGTTCCCCGGGAGGCGATCAGCCCCAGCATTTT
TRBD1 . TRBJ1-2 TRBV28 CASRPGQGYGYTF TGTGCCAGCAGACCGGGACAGGGCTATGGCTACACCTTC
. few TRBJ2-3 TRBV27 CASSLRTPVVAMSTDTQYF TGTGCCAGCAGTTTACGGACCCCAGTGGTAGCGATGAGCACAGATACGCAGTATTTT
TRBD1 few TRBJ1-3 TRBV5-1 CASSLVGQSSGNTIYF TGCGCCAGCAGCCTTGTGGGACAGTCCTCTGGAAACACCATATATTTT